These T cell receptor beta chains were read from a single sample in a study of blood T cell repertoires in COVID-19. Only in-frame clones appear in the TCRdb table, and some are missing; sequencing was by immunoSEQ multiplex PCR. The sample has 40,000 to 50,000 clones; around 87% are singletons. Specimen: peripheral blood. Receptors originate from a human donor in a cohort sampled during active COVID-19. Each CDR3 is given with its conserved first and last residue. Each record gives: CDR3 protein, J gene, V gene.

CASSVTDSGNTIYF	TRBJ1-3	TRBV9
CASSLITSQAGTYEQYF	TRBJ2-7	TRBV5-1
CSVVEYGGTNEQYF	TRBJ2-7	TRBV29-1
CASSLMGQGGDEQYF	TRBJ2-7	TRBV28
CASSYGEGYTF	TRBJ1-2	TRBV6-2/TRBV6-3
CASSSGTSASYEQYF	TRBJ2-7	TRBV9
CASSVGGWGSTGGTDTQYF	TRBJ2-3	TRBV9
CASSERLAGTIDTQYF	TRBJ2-3	TRBV5-4
CASADTDTQYF	TRBJ2-3	TRBV2
CASSQDRGGRHGYTF	TRBJ1-2	TRBV14
CASSTQLGSGGEQYF	TRBJ2-7	TRBV27
CASSFSGGQETQYF	TRBJ2-5	TRBV5-4
CASSPDRGRNTEAFF	TRBJ1-1	TRBV7-9
CASSLVAVDTDTQYF	TRBJ2-3	TRBV7-2
CASSPSPGIGGYEQYF	TRBJ2-7	TRBV5-1
CASSEAGGGNQPQHF	TRBJ1-5	TRBV6-1
CASSSFSGGTYEQYF	TRBJ2-7	TRBV11-3
CASSSQRTGSYEQYF	TRBJ2-7	TRBV6-5
CATSDLQGQGFTGELFF	TRBJ2-2	TRBV24-1
CASSQRRLGLRYEQYF	TRBJ2-7	TRBV3-1/TRBV3-2
CASSAQGEEETQYF	TRBJ2-5	TRBV6-5
CASSLTPGSYEQYF	TRBJ2-7	TRBV27
CAWSVPGTLPLSGANVLTF	TRBJ2-6	TRBV30
CASAEGGNPYEQYF	TRBJ2-7	TRBV5-6
CASSSSGTGILEQYF	TRBJ2-7	TRBV27
CASSYLRSDEQFF	TRBJ2-1	TRBV6-5
CASSYELAGYNEQFF	TRBJ2-1	TRBV7-3
CASRLRRREDNEQFF	TRBJ2-1	TRBV21-1
CAWSDPLKDSGRHEQYF	TRBJ2-7	TRBV30
CAARFGGVSGANVLTF	TRBJ2-6	TRBV10-3
CASAREGGVPRGNIQYF	TRBJ2-4	TRBV28
CASASGAETYEQYF	TRBJ2-7	TRBV9
CASSEARDWGYTF	TRBJ1-2	TRBV6-1
CASSENRVGEKLFF	TRBJ1-4	TRBV2
CASSQLLGATEAFF	TRBJ1-1	TRBV4-3
CASSSLTGGFSGNTIYF	TRBJ1-3	TRBV11-2
CASSKWRLAGVGEQYF	TRBJ2-7	TRBV21-1
CASSPEGEAGELFF	TRBJ2-2	TRBV6-4
CASSLEGTEFYGYTF	TRBJ1-2	TRBV27
CASSLRLAGNTGELFF	TRBJ2-2	TRBV11-2